This TCR beta chain emerged from a study of blood T cell repertoires in COVID-19 (dated by TCRdb to 2020 to 2021). Concerning the study at large: Collaborator samples came from the United States, Italy and Spain and covered acute and convalescent phases of COVID-19. The material from the prospective study consisted of cDNA or gDNA derived from T cells, B-cell-depleted T cells, or PBMCs. Subjects who had been exposed to COVID-19, were actively infected with it, or had recovered from it provided the deeply sampled blood TCRbeta repertoires that made up the dataset. The repertoires were released in a freely available public database meant as a resource for research on the immune response to SARS-CoV-2. Samples came from the ongoing ImmuneRACE study (first 160 participants) plus 1,254 subjects from 6 global collaborators. The sample metadata nearly always contained a de-identified subject ID, COVID-19 status, age in years and sex. HLA class I and class II types, where available, came from metadata supplied by the sample provider rather than from assay-based typing. Broad study findings and their caveats: How much clinical and demographic metadata was included differed by source and by participant, and the metadata was provided uncurated.

Each collaborating institution followed its own protocols to collect whole blood in K2EDTA tubes. For TCRbeta analysis, collaborator samples were shipped as frozen whole blood, as isolated PBMCs, or as DNA extracted from either sample type. V drops 7 bases and J drops 4 bases, leaving 13 bases in between. CDR1 and CDR2 are read off the germline V gene as ENHRY and SYGVKD. Its CDR3 holds 13 amino acids, cysteine through phenylalanine. Only CDR3 DNA is held: 39 bases, read in frame from base 1. This clone has a single count. Its binding antigen is unknown. Base qualities are not at hand, and no much larger clone is one base apart. The immunoSEQ Assay, a bias-controlled multiplex PCR, was used to amplify TCRbeta CDR3 regions from genomic DNA. The source study handled its data this way. Nucleated cell counts per sample were estimated from amplification of reference gene primers within the assay. To quantify the absolute abundance of each unique TCRbeta CDR3 rearrangement, sequence reads were collapsed and filtered. For each sample, productive Simpson clonality was calculated by taking the square root of Simpson's diversity index across productive rearrangements. TCRdb holds this immuneACCESS table with in-frame rearrangements only. Some clones are missing; in checked studies, unresolved V genes explain under half, and the rest has no known cause. That table furnishes V, J and clone size, whereas the DNA furnished D and trimming. This sample lists 25,000 to 40,000 clones; approximately 88% were detected once. The ten top clones hold about 12% of the sample.

The sample consisted of peripheral blood. The rearranged segments are TRBV10-3 and TRBJ1-2, and possibly TRBD1, on 5 matching bases. The receptor comes from a man between 65 and 85 years old with active COVID-19. The nucleotides read TGTGCCATCAATTCGGGGGGTGGCTATGGCTACACCTTC. Translated, it reads CAINSGGGYGYTF.